A selection of T cell receptor beta chains follows, all from one sample in a study of blood T cell repertoires in COVID-19. Clones were read by immunoSEQ multiplex PCR, and TCRdb kept only the in-frame ones, dropping some. The data hold 150,000 or so clones, with approximately 85% observed a single time. The material sequenced was peripheral blood. The receptors shown here come from a man aged 55-75 years with COVID-19, enrolled during active disease. Both conserved end residues are trimmed from each CDR3. A D gene is named only where the DNA matches it firmly.

>TRBV5-8|TRBJ2-1|.
ASSPLWGEEQF
>TRBV10-1|TRBJ1-2|.
ASSDGAVPYGYT
>TRBV6-4|TRBJ1-2|.
ASSRTGVGGYGYT
>TRBV4-2|TRBJ1-5|.
ASSQEDRDLNQPQH
>TRBV27|TRBJ1-1|.
ASSAYRLNTEAF
>TRBV5-4|TRBJ2-6|.
ASSRAGGGANVLT
>TRBV9|TRBJ2-7|.
ASSGGGVSYEQY
>TRBV6-5|TRBJ1-2|.
AITGYDDYGYT
>TRBV28|TRBJ2-1|.
ASSWRGGYNEQF
>TRBV4-1|TRBJ2-1|TRBD1
ASSVVTGGPVNEQF
>TRBV28|TRBJ2-5|TRBD2
ASSSTSGSFETQY
>TRBV6-2/TRBV6-3|TRBJ2-1|TRBD1
ASSSAGTGGLDEQF
>TRBV6-6|TRBJ1-5|.
ASSSGTSGNNQPQH
>TRBV7-9|TRBJ2-2|.
ASSFRASNTGELF
>TRBV6-5|TRBJ2-5|.
ASSYRTEKETQY
>TRBV5-8|TRBJ2-5|.
ASSEGEKLGVETQY
>TRBV5-1|TRBJ2-7|.
ASSGGPQGYEQY
>TRBV12-3/TRBV12-4|TRBJ2-1|.
ASSSASNEQF
>TRBV6-5|TRBJ2-5|.
ASGVGQETQY
>TRBV27|TRBJ2-7|.
ASSLNGISGYEQY
>TRBV28|TRBJ1-5|.
ASSSPKRGSNQPQH
>TRBV7-9|TRBJ2-6|.
ASSLVGVLVLT
>TRBV7-2|TRBJ1-1|.
ASSLGPGRTEAF
>TRBV19|TRBJ2-6|TRBD2
ASTKTSGASGANVLT
>TRBV6-5|TRBJ2-7|.
ASSYHYEQY
>TRBV24-1|TRBJ1-1|TRBD1
ATSDSDRGWAAF
>TRBV18|TRBJ2-1|.
ASSPAPQNEQF
>TRBV12-3/TRBV12-4|TRBJ1-5|.
ASSFGQPQH
>TRBV6-5|TRBJ1-6|.
ASSYSSQGSSPLH
>TRBV6-4|TRBJ1-2|.
ASSETGNYGYT
>TRBV6-6|TRBJ1-2|.
ASSYRTERYGYT
>TRBV7-2|TRBJ2-7|TRBD2
ASSFGTRGTYEQY
>TRBV5-1|TRBJ1-2|.
ASSLQQGYTYGYT
>TRBV7-9|TRBJ1-2|.
ASSSSDRSYGYT
>TRBV6-1|TRBJ1-5|TRBD1
ASSELARGIGQPQH
>TRBV5-4|TRBJ2-2|TRBD2
ASSTGLAGGAGELF
>TRBV5-6|TRBJ1-6|.
ASSSQTGTPLH
>TRBV6-5|TRBJ1-3|.
ASSYGDTSGNTIY
>TRBV19|TRBJ1-2|.
ASSQNRDYYGYT
>TRBV19|TRBJ2-5|TRBD2
ASSPLAGGLQETQY
>TRBV28|TRBJ1-6|TRBD1
ASRKPTGTDGNSPLH
>TRBV3-1/TRBV3-2|TRBJ1-4|.
AISRSGSEKLF
>TRBV11-1|TRBJ2-6|.
ASRGIAAGANVLT